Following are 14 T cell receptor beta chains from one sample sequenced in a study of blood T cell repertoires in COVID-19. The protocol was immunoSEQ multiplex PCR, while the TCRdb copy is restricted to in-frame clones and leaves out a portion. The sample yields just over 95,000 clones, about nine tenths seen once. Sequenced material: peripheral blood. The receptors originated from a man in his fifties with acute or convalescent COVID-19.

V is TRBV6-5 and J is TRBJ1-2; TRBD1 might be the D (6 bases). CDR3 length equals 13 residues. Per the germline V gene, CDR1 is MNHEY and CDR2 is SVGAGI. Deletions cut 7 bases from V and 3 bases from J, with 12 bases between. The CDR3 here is CASKRGRDYGYTF. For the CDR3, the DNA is TGTGCCAGCAAGCGGGGGCGGGACTATGGCTACACCTTC.

DNA for the CDR3: TGTGCCAGCAGCGATACGCTAGCGGGGAACAATGAGCAGTTCTTC. Protein: CASSDTLAGNNEQFF. The chain links TRBV9 to TRBJ2-1, with 9 bases identical to TRBD2. CDR1 is SGDLS and CDR2 is YYNGEE in the germline V gene. This CDR3 is built from 15 residues. The V segment lost 3 bases and the J segment 5 bases; nucleotides outside the gene matches: 6.

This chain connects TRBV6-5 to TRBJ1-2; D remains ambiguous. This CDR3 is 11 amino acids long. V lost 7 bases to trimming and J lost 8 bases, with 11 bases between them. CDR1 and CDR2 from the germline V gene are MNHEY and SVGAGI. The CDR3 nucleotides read TGTGCCAGCAAGCGGGGAAGAGGCTACACCTTC. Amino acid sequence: CASKRGRGYTF.

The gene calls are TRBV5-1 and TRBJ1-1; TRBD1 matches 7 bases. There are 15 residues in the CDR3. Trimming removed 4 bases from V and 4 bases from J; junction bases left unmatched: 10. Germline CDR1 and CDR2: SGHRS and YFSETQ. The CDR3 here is CASSPRRQGGTEAFF. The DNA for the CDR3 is TGCGCCAGCAGCCCGAGAAGACAGGGAGGCACTGAAGCTTTCTTT.

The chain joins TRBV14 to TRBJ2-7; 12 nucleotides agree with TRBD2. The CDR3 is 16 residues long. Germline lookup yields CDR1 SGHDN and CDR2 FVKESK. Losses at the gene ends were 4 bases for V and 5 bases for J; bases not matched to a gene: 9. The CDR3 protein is CASSPYRLAGENEQYF. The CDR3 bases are TGTGCCAGCAGCCCGTACAGACTAGCGGGAGAAAACGAGCAGTACTTC.

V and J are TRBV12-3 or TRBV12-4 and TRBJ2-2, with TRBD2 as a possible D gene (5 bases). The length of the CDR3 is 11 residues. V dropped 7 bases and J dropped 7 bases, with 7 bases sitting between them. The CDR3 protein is CASTAGGELFF. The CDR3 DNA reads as TGTGCCAGCACGGCGGGCGGGGAGCTGTTTTTT.

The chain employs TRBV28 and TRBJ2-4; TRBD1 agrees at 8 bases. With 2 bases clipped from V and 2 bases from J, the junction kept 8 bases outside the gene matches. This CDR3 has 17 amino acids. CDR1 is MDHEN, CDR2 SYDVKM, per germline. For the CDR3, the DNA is TGTGCCAGCAGTTTACTCGGGACAGGAGTAACCAAAAACATTCAGTACTTC. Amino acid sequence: CASSLLGTGVTKNIQYF.

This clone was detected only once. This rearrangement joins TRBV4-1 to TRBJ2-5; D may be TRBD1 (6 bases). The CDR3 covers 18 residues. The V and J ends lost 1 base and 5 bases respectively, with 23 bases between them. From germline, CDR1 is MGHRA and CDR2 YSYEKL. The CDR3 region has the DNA TGCGCCAGCAGCCAAGTAAAAGGAAACAGGGAGCGACTGGAGACCCAGTACTTC. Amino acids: CASSQVKGNRERLETQYF.

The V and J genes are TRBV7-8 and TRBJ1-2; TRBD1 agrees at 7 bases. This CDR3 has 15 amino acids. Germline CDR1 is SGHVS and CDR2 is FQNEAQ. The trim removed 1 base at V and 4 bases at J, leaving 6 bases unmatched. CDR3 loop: CASSLEGAKGYGYTF. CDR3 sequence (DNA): TGTGCCAGCAGCTTAGAGGGGGCTAAAGGCTATGGCTACACCTTC.

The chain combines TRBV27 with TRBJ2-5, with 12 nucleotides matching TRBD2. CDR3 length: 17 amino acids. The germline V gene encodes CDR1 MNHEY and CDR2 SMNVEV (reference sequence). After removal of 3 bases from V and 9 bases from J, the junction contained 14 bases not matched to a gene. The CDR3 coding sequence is TGTGCCAGCAGTTTGGAGAGGACTAGCGGGGCTTTGATACCCCAGTACTTC. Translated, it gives CASSLERTSGALIPQYF.

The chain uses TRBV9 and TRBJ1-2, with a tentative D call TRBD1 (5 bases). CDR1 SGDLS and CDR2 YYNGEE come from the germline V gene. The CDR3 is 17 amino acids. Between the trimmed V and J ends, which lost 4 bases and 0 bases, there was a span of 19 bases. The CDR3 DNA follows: TGTGCCAGCAGCCAGGAGGGAAACTACAGGACTAACTATGGCTACACCTTC. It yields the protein CASSQEGNYRTNYGYTF.

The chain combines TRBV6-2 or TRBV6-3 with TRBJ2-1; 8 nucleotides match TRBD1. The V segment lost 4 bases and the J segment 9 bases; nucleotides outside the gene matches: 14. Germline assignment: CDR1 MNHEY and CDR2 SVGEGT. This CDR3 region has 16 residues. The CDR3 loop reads CASSSPMGTGRGEQFF. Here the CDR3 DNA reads TGTGCCAGCAGTTCTCCTATGGGGACAGGCCGAGGTGAGCAGTTCTTC.

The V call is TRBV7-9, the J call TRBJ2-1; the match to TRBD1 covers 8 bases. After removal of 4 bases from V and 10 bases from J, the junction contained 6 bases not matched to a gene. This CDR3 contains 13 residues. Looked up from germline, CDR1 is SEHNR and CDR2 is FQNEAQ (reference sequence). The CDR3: CASSYTDRAEQFF. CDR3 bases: TGTGCCAGCAGCTACACGGACAGGGCAGAGCAGTTCTTC. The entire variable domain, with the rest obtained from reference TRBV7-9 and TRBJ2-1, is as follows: DTGVSQNPRHKITKRGQNVTFRCDPISEHNRLYWYRQTLGQGPEFLTYFQNEAQLEKSRLLSDRFSAERPKGSFSTLEIQRTEQGDSAMYLCASSYTDRAEQFFGPGTRLTVL.

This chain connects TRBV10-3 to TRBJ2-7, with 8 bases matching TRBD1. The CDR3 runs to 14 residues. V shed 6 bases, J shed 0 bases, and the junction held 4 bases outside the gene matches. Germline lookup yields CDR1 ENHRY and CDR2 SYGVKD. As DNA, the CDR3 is TGTGCCATCAGAGGACAGGGACCCTCCTACGAGCAGTACTTC. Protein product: CAIRGQGPSYEQYF.